The 25 T cell receptor beta chains below all came from one sample that was sequenced in a study of T cell changes during pregnancy in multiple sclerosis. TCRdb's copy holds only in-frame clones and misses some; the assay was immunoSEQ multiplex PCR. This table holds about 43,000 clones, more than 75% found once. The sequenced material came from PBMCs (not recorded whether the cells were cultured). The receptors here all came from a female donor with multiple sclerosis, enrolled in a pregnancy study.

The chain is built from TRBV7-2 and TRBJ2-1, with TRBD2 matching over 9 bases. V shed 5 bases, J shed 6 bases, and the junction held 5 bases outside the gene matches. The V gene's germline CDR1 is SGHTA and CDR2 FQGNSA. The CDR3 consists of 14 residues. The CDR3 bases are TGTGCCAGCAGCCCCCTAGCGGGGTTCAATGAGCAGTTCTTC. It yields the protein CASSPLAGFNEQFF.

The genes are TRBV5-1 and TRBJ2-5; tentative D call: TRBD1 (5 bases). Trimming cost V 0 bases and J 2 bases, with 8 bases left between them. The germline V gene encodes CDR1 SGHRS and CDR2 YFSETQ. The length of the CDR3 is 14 residues. The CDR3 DNA is TGCGCCAGCAGCTTGGACAGGTCTCAAGAGACCCAGTACTTC. The encoded protein is CASSLDRSQETQYF.

The chain has TRBV10-3 and TRBJ1-1; D gene unclear. This CDR3 is built from 15 residues. Trimming took 11 bases from V and 0 from J, leaving 19 bases between them. CDR1 and CDR2 (germline): ENHRY, SYGVKD. This chain's CDR3 is CASSPGRELNTEAFF. Here the CDR3 DNA reads TGTGCCTCATCACCCGGCCGCGAGCTGAACACTGAAGCTTTCTTT.

V usage is TRBV19 and J usage is TRBJ2-1; no firm D call. The CDR3 extends over 15 amino acids. Germline CDR1 LNHDA, CDR2 SQIVND (reference sequence). Trimming cost V 1 base and J 2 bases, with 9 bases left between them. CDR3 region: CASSIAPTPYNEQFF. CDR3 sequence (DNA): TGTGCCAGTAGTATAGCGCCGACACCCTACAATGAGCAGTTCTTC. Drawing the rest from reference TRBV19 and TRBJ2-1, the complete variable domain is DGGITQSPKYLFRKEGQNVTLSCEQNLNHDAMYWYRQDPGQGLRLIYYSQIVNDFQKGDIAEGYSVSREKKESFPLTVTSAQKNPTAFYLCASSIAPTPYNEQFFGPGTRLTVL.

The CDR3 DNA sequence: TGCGCCAGCAGCCAAGCGGGACAGGGCTATGGCTACACCTTC. Its protein is CASSQAGQGYGYTF. This chain links TRBV4-1 with TRBJ1-2, with TRBD1 matching 9 bases. After removal of 1 base from V and 4 bases from J, the junction contained 1 base not matched to a gene. CDR1 is MGHRA and CDR2 is YSYEKL in the germline V gene. The CDR3 is 14 residues long.

The V call is TRBV5-4, the J call TRBJ1-1; no definite D call. Deletions cut 4 bases from V and 3 bases from J, with 10 bases between. This CDR3 contains 13 residues. From germline, CDR1 is SGHNT and CDR2 YYREEE (reference sequence). For the CDR3, the DNA is TGTGCCAGCAGCCAGAGGAAGTACACTGAAGCTTTCTTT. Its protein is CASSQRKYTEAFF.

Concerning this clone itself: Mismatch with germline at one junction end may stem from a read error. This rearrangement joins TRBV28 to TRBJ1-2; D is uncertain. The CDR3 totals 14 residues. Germline V gives CDR1 MDHEN, CDR2 SYDVKM. CDR3 loop: CVSSWAALGYGYTF. The CDR3 DNA sequence: TGTGTCAGCAGTTGGGCAGCTTTAGGCTATGGCTACACCTTC.

V usage is TRBV7-3 and J usage is TRBJ1-1; possible D gene TRBD1, 5 bases. Trimming removed 5 bases at V and 3 bases at J, with 13 bases between. Germline values: CDR1 SGHTA, CDR2 FQGTGA. The CDR3 extends over 14 amino acids. The CDR3 here is CASSPSGGDTEAFF. For the CDR3, the DNA is TGTGCCAGCAGCCCATCCGGGGGGGACACTGAAGCTTTCTTT. Drawing the rest from reference TRBV7-3 and TRBJ1-1, the complete variable domain is GAGVSQTPSNKVTEKGKYVELRCDPISGHTALYWYRQSLGQGPEFLIYFQGTGAADDSGLPNDRFFAVRPEGSVSTLKIQRTERGDSAVYLCASSPSGGDTEAFFGQGTRLTVV.

The chain has TRBV4-1 and TRBJ2-1, with no clear D. The CDR3 is made up of 13 amino acids. The germline V gene has CDR1 MGHRA and CDR2 YSYEKL. V lost 0 bases and J lost 7, with 7 bases in between. The CDR3 region has the DNA TGCGCCAGCAGCCAAGACTTACGGAATGAGCAGTTCTTC. This gives the protein CASSQDLRNEQFF.

The chain carries TRBV4-1 and TRBJ1-1; 9 nucleotides align to TRBD1. The CDR3 runs to 15 residues. The germline V gene has CDR1 MGHRA and CDR2 YSYEKL. J was trimmed by 1 base and V by 3 bases; bases with no gene match: 3. CDR3 nucleotide sequence: TGCGCCAGCAGCCAGAACAGGGGGCCGAACACTGAAGCTTTCTTT. Translating it yields CASSQNRGPNTEAFF.

The chain combines TRBV7-9 with TRBJ2-1, with 10 bases lining up with TRBD2. V was clipped by 5 bases and J by 0 bases; unmatched bases: 7. CDR3 length: 17 residues. CDR1 and CDR2 from the germline V gene are SEHNR and FQNEAQ (reference sequence). CDR3 protein: CASSPTSGRGSYNEQFF. The CDR3 nucleotides read TGTGCCAGCAGCCCAACCAGCGGGAGGGGCTCCTACAATGAGCAGTTCTTC.

In its sample, this clone was seen once. The genes are TRBV7-2 and TRBJ1-5; a possible D gene is TRBD1 (6 bases). Germline CDR1 and CDR2: SGHTA and FQGNSA. The CDR3 consists of 15 residues. The V end was cut by 5 bases, the J end by 2 bases, with 13 bases between. For the CDR3, the DNA is TGTGCCAGCAGCAAGACAGGTGGCGGCAATCAGCCCCAGCATTTT. This codes for CASSKTGGGNQPQHF.

This chain uses TRBV19 with TRBJ2-7; maybe TRBD2 (6 bases). V shed 6 bases and J shed 2 bases, with 14 bases lying between them. The CDR3 has 14 amino acids. Germline CDR1 LNHDA, CDR2 SQIVND (reference sequence). CDR3 region: CASSRGGSAYEQYF. The CDR3 coding sequence is TGTGCCAGTAGCCGCGGAGGGTCCGCCTACGAGCAGTACTTC. The whole variable domain, filled in from reference TRBV19 and TRBJ2-7, reads DGGITQSPKYLFRKEGQNVTLSCEQNLNHDAMYWYRQDPGQGLRLIYYSQIVNDFQKGDIAEGYSVSREKKESFPLTVTSAQKNPTAFYLCASSRGGSAYEQYFGPGTRLTVT.

The CDR3 DNA reads TGTGCCAGCAGTCCGGCCGGGGACTCAATGAACGAGCAGTACTTC. Its protein product is CASSPAGDSMNEQYF. The chain is built from TRBV5-5 and TRBJ2-7; D is perhaps TRBD2 (6 bases). The V gene lost 5 bases and the J gene lost 5 bases, with 20 bases spanning the gap. Germline CDR1 is SGHKS and CDR2 is YYEKEE (reference sequence). The CDR3 extends over 15 amino acids.

This sequence joins TRBV7-3 and TRBJ1-2, with D uncertain. Trimming stripped 4 bases from V and 5 bases from J, with 11 bases between. The germline CDR1 and CDR2 sequences are SGHTA and FQGTGA. The CDR3 contains 13 residues. The CDR3 here is CASSSGRMYGYTF. The CDR3 DNA follows: TGTGCCAGCAGCTCGGGCCGGATGTATGGCTACACCTTC.

This chain joins TRBV5-1 and TRBJ2-4; D uncertain. Looked up from germline, CDR1 is SGHRS and CDR2 is YFSETQ. The V end lost 0 bases, the J end lost 6 bases, and 13 bases lay between the germline ends. The CDR3 is 15 residues long. This chain's CDR3 is CASSLEGRLRNIQYF. In nucleotides, the CDR3 is TGCGCCAGCAGCTTGGAGGGCAGGCTACGAAACATTCAGTACTTC.

This clone showed up just once. The chain combines TRBV19 with TRBJ2-7; 10 positions agree with TRBD1. Germline V lookup: CDR1 LNHDA, CDR2 SQIVND (reference sequence). V lost 6 bases, J lost 6 bases, and 8 bases stayed unmatched. This CDR3 is built from 14 residues. The CDR3 DNA reads as TGTGCCAGTAGCACCGGGACAGGGGCAGGCGAGCAGTACTTC. This encodes CASSTGTGAGEQYF. The full variable domain, rest sourced from reference TRBV19 and TRBJ2-7, is DGGITQSPKYLFRKEGQNVTLSCEQNLNHDAMYWYRQDPGQGLRLIYYSQIVNDFQKGDIAEGYSVSREKKESFPLTVTSAQKNPTAFYLCASSTGTGAGEQYFGPGTRLTVT.

The chain couples TRBV4-2 to TRBJ2-7, with D perhaps TRBD1 or TRBD2 (5 bases each). CDR1 is LGHNA, CDR2 YNFKEQ, per germline. Trimming stripped 0 bases from V and 2 bases from J, with 11 bases between. The CDR3 has 15 residues. CDR3 residues: CASSQDVRETYEQYF. CDR3 coding DNA: TGTGCCAGCAGCCAAGATGTCAGGGAGACCTACGAGCAGTACTTC.

V usage is TRBV29-1 and J usage is TRBJ2-7, with 8 bases aligning to TRBD1. The germline CDR1 and CDR2 sequences are SQVTM and ANQGSEA. Germline trimming cut 7 bases from V and 7 bases from J; bases unmatched to any gene: 9. The CDR3 loop spans 12 amino acids. The CDR3 loop reads CSGGQGLEEQYF. The CDR3 nucleotides are TGCAGCGGAGGACAGGGCCTAGAAGAGCAGTACTTC.

This clone was found a few times. V usage is TRBV19 and J usage is TRBJ2-7; 7 bases fit TRBD2. V shed 5 bases, J shed 0 bases, and the junction held 7 bases outside the gene matches. The CDR3 has 15 residues. CDR1 and CDR2 (germline): LNHDA, SQIVND (reference sequence). Here the CDR3 DNA reads TGTGCCAGTAGTCGGACTAGTTTAGACTCCTACGAGCAGTACTTC. Residues: CASSRTSLDSYEQYF.

Here the CDR3 reads CASSPPPGDIYEQYF. The DNA for the CDR3 is TGTGCCAGCTCACCACCTCCAGGGGATATCTACGAGCAGTACTTC. This chain links TRBV18 with TRBJ2-7, with D possibly being TRBD1 (6 bases). CDR3 length: 15 residues. The V gene's germline CDR1 is KGHSH and CDR2 LQKENI. Trimming removed 0 bases at V and 3 bases at J, with 12 bases between.

This chain uses TRBV5-4 with TRBJ2-3; 11 bases are shared with TRBD2. This CDR3 comprises 17 residues. Germline CDR1 reads SGHNT; CDR2 reads YYREEE (reference sequence). V trimming: 0 bases; J trimming: 3 bases; junction bases outside the gene matches: 6. The CDR3 here is CASSLDASGRFTDTQYF. CDR3 sequence (DNA): TGTGCCAGCAGCTTGGACGCTAGCGGGAGGTTTACAGATACGCAGTATTTT.

This chain uses TRBV6-5 with TRBJ1-3; D gene uncertain. The CDR3 consists of 16 residues. Germline V gene data show CDR1 as MNHEY and CDR2 as SVGAGI. The V end lost 0 bases, the J end lost 0 bases, and 9 bases lay between the germline ends. The CDR3 loop reads CASSYSHPSSGNTIYF. The CDR3 DNA follows: TGTGCCAGCAGTTACTCGCACCCGAGCTCTGGAAACACCATATATTTT.

The rearrangement joins TRBV5-1 to TRBJ2-3, with 9 bases lining up with TRBD1. Germline CDR1 is SGHRS and CDR2 is YFSETQ. CDR3 length: 15 residues. The V segment lost 4 bases and the J segment 3 bases; nucleotides outside the gene matches: 6. CDR3 nucleotides: TGCGCCAGCAGCCCTAATGGACAGGGGACAGATACGCAGTATTTT. Protein: CASSPNGQGTDTQYF.

The chain links TRBV7-9 to TRBJ2-3, with 15 nucleotides matching TRBD2. The ends lost 4 bases at V and 8 bases at J; junction bases unmatched: 16. Per the germline V gene, CDR1 is SEHNR and CDR2 is FQNEAQ (reference sequence). The CDR3 totals 19 residues. For the CDR3, the DNA is TGTGCCAGCAGCTCCGACGCATGGACTAGCGGGAGGGCTGTACGTACGCAGTATTTT. Translating gives CASSSDAWTSGRAVRTQYF. Full variable domain (remainder filled in from reference TRBV7-9 and TRBJ2-3): DTGVSQNPRHKITKRGQNVTFRCDPISEHNRLYWYRQTLGQGPEFLTYFQNEAQLEKSRLLSDRFSAERPKGSFSTLEIQRTEQGDSAMYLCASSSDAWTSGRAVRTQYFGPGTRLTVL.